The next 9 T cell receptor beta chains were all read from a single sample in a study of blood T cells in healthy people across ages. The use of a sample-barcoded 5' primer and a J-beta primer mix characterized a second PCR of 7 to 11 cycles. In TCRdb, the 5' RACE reads were re-called with MiXCR into one record per CDR3 protein. The sample shows roughly 930,000 distinct CDR3 sequences, around 48% of them seen only once. The sequencing sample was made of blood. The receptor source for this set is a man aged 25 to 40 in good health.

The gene calls are TRBV6-2 or TRBV6-3 and TRBJ2-5, with no clear D. Trimming cost V 4 bases and J 4 bases, with 16 bases left between them. The CDR3 has 15 residues. Looked up from germline, CDR1 is MNHEY and CDR2 is SVGEGT. The CDR3 nucleotides are TGTGCCAGCAGTTTATCTCCGGACCAGCCAGAGACCCAGTACTTC. This codes for CASSLSPDQPETQYF.

The CDR3 here is CASSVHHGGSVPDTQYF. The CDR3 bases are TGTGCCAGCAGCGTCCACCACGGTGGGTCGGTTCCAGATACGCAGTATTTT. The chain carries TRBV9 and TRBJ2-3; no clear D. CDR3 length: 17 residues. V was shortened by 2 bases and J by 4 bases, with 20 bases between the two germline ends. Germline V gives CDR1 SGDLS, CDR2 YYNGEE.

The rearrangement joins TRBV7-2 to TRBJ2-7; tentatively, D is TRBD1 or TRBD2 (5 bases each). Germline V gene sequence: CDR1 SGHTA, CDR2 FQGNSA. V lost 8 bases, J lost 6 bases, and 20 bases lay in between. The CDR3 sequence is 14 residues long. CDR3 sequence: CASARSGTSGEQYF. CDR3 nucleotide sequence: TGTGCCAGCGCTCGTTCCGGGACCTCCGGCGAGCAGTACTTC. The entire variable domain, with the rest obtained from reference TRBV7-2 and TRBJ2-7, is as follows: GAGVSQSPSNKVTEKGKDVELRCDPISGHTALYWYRQSLGQGLEFLIYFQGNSAPDKSGLPSDRFSAERTGGSVSTLTIQRTQQEDSAVYLCASARSGTSGEQYFGPGTRLTVT.

The chain recombines TRBV29-1 with TRBJ2-3; D is unclear. V was shortened by 3 bases and J by 3 bases, with 13 bases between the two germline ends. Germline CDR1 SQVTM, CDR2 ANQGSEA. There are 14 residues in the CDR3. This CDR3 is CSVELLKETDTQYF. The CDR3 region has the DNA TGCAGCGTTGAGCTCCTGAAGGAGACAGATACGCAGTATTTT.

The rearrangement uses TRBV4-2 and TRBJ2-5; maybe TRBD1 (6 bases). The CDR3 is 17 residues long. V was trimmed by 0 bases and J by 3 bases, leaving 17 bases between them. Germline values: CDR1 LGHNA, CDR2 YNFKEQ. The DNA for the CDR3 is TGTGCCAGCAGCCAAGACTCCGACAGGCTGCGGGAAGAGACCCAGTACTTC. This translates into CASSQDSDRLREETQYF.

The chain is built from TRBV14 and TRBJ1-6, with 8 bases lining up with TRBD1. CDR1 and CDR2 from the germline V gene are SGHDN and FVKESK. V lost 3 bases and J lost 7; bases outside the gene matches: 5. This CDR3 region has 15 residues. The CDR3 loop reads CASSQETGVNSPLHF. In nucleotides, the CDR3 is TGTGCCAGCAGCCAGGAGACAGGGGTCAATTCACCCCTCCACTTT. Full variable domain (remainder filled in from reference TRBV14 and TRBJ1-6): EAGVTQFPSHSVIEKGQTVTLRCDPISGHDNLYWYRRVMGKEIKFLLHFVKESKQDESGMPNNRFLAERTGGTYSTLKVQPAELEDSGVYFCASSQETGVNSPLHFGNGTRLTVT.

This clonotype was found a few times. The chain joins TRBV7-9 to TRBJ1-2, with a tentative D call TRBD1 (5 bases). Trimming took 5 bases from V and 6 from J, leaving 25 bases between them. The CDR3 length is 17 residues. In germline, CDR1 is SEHNR, CDR2 FQNEAQ (reference sequence). CDR3 region: CASSRVQGTYGRDGYTF. As DNA, the CDR3 is TGTGCCAGCAGCCGAGTCCAGGGCACCTATGGGAGGGATGGCTACACCTTC. Full variable domain (remainder filled in from reference TRBV7-9 and TRBJ1-2): DTGVSQNPRHKITKRGQNVTFRCDPISEHNRLYWYRQTLGQGPEFLTYFQNEAQLEKSRLLSDRFSAERPKGSFSTLEIQRTEQGDSAMYLCASSRVQGTYGRDGYTFGSGTRLTVV.

This clonotype was recorded many times. The genes are TRBV29-1 and TRBJ1-6; the match to TRBD1 covers 8 bases. Losses at the gene ends were 6 bases for V and 7 bases for J; bases not matched to a gene: 8. Looked up from germline, CDR1 is SQVTM and CDR2 is ANQGSEA. The CDR3 is made up of 14 amino acids. The CDR3 loop reads CSVTLTGGNSPLHF. CDR3 nucleotides: TGCAGCGTAACGTTAACAGGGGGAAATTCACCCCTCCACTTT.

The chain couples TRBV7-2 to TRBJ2-5; 9 bases align to TRBD2. Looked up from germline, CDR1 is SGHTA and CDR2 is FQGNSA. The J segment lost 2 bases and the V segment lost 2 bases, leaving 9 bases of the junction unmatched. This CDR3 is 17 amino acids long. This CDR3 reads CASSLFGSGRTQETQYF. In nucleotides, the CDR3 is TGTGCCAGCAGCTTATTCGGTAGCGGGAGAACACAAGAGACCCAGTACTTC.